This T cell receptor beta chain was profiled in a study of blood T cells in healthy people across ages. The CDR3 spans 14 residues. V lost 7 bases to trimming and J lost 1 base, with 13 bases between them. The germline V gene has CDR1 MNHEY and CDR2 SVGAGI. The second PCR ran about 6 to 11 cycles with a sample-barcoded 5' primer and J-beta primers. Using its own MiXCR run on the 5' RACE reads, TCRdb lists one record per CDR3 protein. This repertoire shows 600,000 to 1,000,000 distinct CDR3 sequences, 20% to 30% found once; its top ten account for roughly 3.5%. These same data were also listed under a study on T cells of mothers and their children.

V gene TRBV6-5 combines with J gene TRBJ2-5; D may be TRBD1 (5 bases). The source material was blood. This receptor was obtained from a boy between 10 and 17 years old in good health. CDR3 loop: CASTDSLVQETQYF. The DNA for the CDR3 is TGTGCCAGCACCGACAGTTTAGTCCAAGAGACCCAGTACTTC.